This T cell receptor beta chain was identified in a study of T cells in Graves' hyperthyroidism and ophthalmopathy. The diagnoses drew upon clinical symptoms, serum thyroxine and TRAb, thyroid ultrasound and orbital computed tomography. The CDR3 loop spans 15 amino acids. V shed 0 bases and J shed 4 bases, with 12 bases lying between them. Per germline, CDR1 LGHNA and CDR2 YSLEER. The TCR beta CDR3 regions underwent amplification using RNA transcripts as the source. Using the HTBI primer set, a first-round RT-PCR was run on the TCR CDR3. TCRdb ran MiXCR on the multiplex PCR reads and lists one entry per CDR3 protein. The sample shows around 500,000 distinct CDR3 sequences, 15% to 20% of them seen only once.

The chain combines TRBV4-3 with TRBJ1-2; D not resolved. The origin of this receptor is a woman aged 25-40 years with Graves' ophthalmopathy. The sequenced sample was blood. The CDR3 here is CASSQEGRTTYGYTF. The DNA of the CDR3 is TGCGCCAGCAGCCAAGAAGGGCGGACTACCTATGGCTACACCTTC.